The T cell receptor (beta chain) under discussion was sequenced for a study of blood T cell repertoires in COVID-19 (dated by TCRdb to between 2020 and 2021). As for the study more broadly: The collaborator samples originated in the United States, Italy and Spain and spanned the acute and convalescent phases of COVID-19. Deeply sampled blood TCRbeta repertoires from subjects exposed to, actively infected with, or recovered from COVID-19 were included in the dataset. The repertoires were released in a freely available public database meant as a resource for research on the immune response to SARS-CoV-2. Where available, HLA class I and class II types were taken from metadata supplied by the sample provider and were not determined by assay-based typing. The samples were drawn from the first 160 participants of the ongoing ImmuneRACE study and from 1,254 subjects provided by 6 global collaborators. Sample metadata almost always included a de-identified subject ID, COVID-19 status, age in years and sex. The material from the prospective study consisted of cDNA or gDNA derived from T cells, B-cell-depleted T cells, or PBMCs. General conclusions and limits of the study: Clinical and demographic metadata were provided uncurated, with the amount varying by source and participant.

At one collaborating source in Seattle, patients were enrolled during active infection and were followed longitudinally through the course of disease. The collaborating institutions used their own protocols to collect whole blood in K2EDTA tubes. For TCRbeta analysis, collaborators shipped samples in one of three forms: frozen whole blood, isolated PBMCs, or DNA extracted from either of those sample types. TCRbeta CDR3 regions were amplified from genomic DNA by means of the immunoSEQ Assay, a bias-controlled multiplex PCR. In the original analysis: Nucleated cell counts per sample were estimated from amplification of reference gene primers within the assay. To quantify the absolute abundance of each unique TCRbeta CDR3 rearrangement, sequence reads were collapsed and filtered. Productive Simpson clonality was computed per sample as the square root of Simpson's diversity index over productive rearrangements. In TCRdb, the immuneACCESS table is reduced to in-frame sequences with V and J assigned. These tables do not hold every clone; where another copy was compared, an unresolved V gene accounts for under half, and the others remain unexplained. Clone size and the V and J calls come from that table; the DNA yielded D and trimming. The sample contains more than 200,000 clones, around four fifths of them found a single time. The ten most abundant clones make up about 11% of the sample.

Of note for this clone: The clone's antigen remains unknown. One base away there is no much larger clone; base qualities are not given.

Taken from cysteine to phenylalanine, the CDR3 has 15 residues. Only the CDR3 region is kept as DNA, spanning 45 bases read in frame from base 1. The junction shows trimming of 4 bases on V and 1 base on J, and the gene matches do not reach 4 bases of it. Sequences SGHRS (CDR1) and YFSETQ (CDR2) are obtained from the germline V gene. The chain is made from TRBV5-1 and TRBJ2-3; TRBD2 fits 9 bases in the junction. The TCR originated in a woman aged 80 or older with COVID-19, enrolled during active disease. The specimen sequenced was peripheral blood. The sequenced DNA: TGCGCCAGCAGCCCGAGACTAGCGGGCACAGATACGCAGTATTTT. This translates into CASSPRLAGTDTQYF.